The rows below give T cell receptor beta chains drawn from one sample of a study of vaccination effects on CD4 cells after COVID-19. Profiled with immunoSEQ multiplex PCR; TCRdb holds only in-frame clones, not every one. In the table there are 25,000 or so clones, more than 65% of which are singletons. These receptors' antigens are unknown. The source was CD4+ T cells from PBMCs cultured with HCoV-NL63 spike peptides, collected before COVID-19 vaccination. These receptors were obtained from a human donor who received a COVID-19 vaccine. CDR3s include the opening cysteine and the closing phenylalanine or tryptophan. Each record gives: V gene, J gene, clone size, D gene, CDR3 DNA, CDR3 protein. The D gene is left open where the match is weak. Size is stated for part of the rows, as once, few or many counts, or as a class when the clone is expanded.

>TRBV3-1/TRBV3-2|TRBJ2-7|-|TRBD1
TGTGCCAGCAGCCCGGGACAGAGCTCCTACGAGCAGTACTTC
CASSPGQSSYEQYF
>TRBV4-2|TRBJ2-1|once|-
TGTGCCAGCAGCCTAAGAAGCGGAAACAATGAGCAGTTCTTC
CASSLRSGNNEQFF
>TRBV19|TRBJ1-2|-|-
TGTGCCAGTAATCCAGAAAACAACTATGGCTACACCTTC
CASNPENNYGYTF
>TRBV12-3/TRBV12-4|TRBJ2-7|once|-
TGTGCCAGCAGTCGGGGGACGGAACAGCAGTACTTC
CASSRGTEQQYF
>TRBV14|TRBJ2-5|-|-
TGTGCCAGCAGCCAAGGGGTGCTAGCCCAAGAGACCCAGTACTTC
CASSQGVLAQETQYF
>TRBV5-1|TRBJ1-1|-|-
TGCGCCAGCAGCTTGTTAGCGGACACTGAAGCTTTCTTT
CASSLLADTEAFF
>TRBV9|TRBJ2-2|-|-
TGTGCCAGCAGCGTAGAAGGCGGGGAGCTGTTTTTT
CASSVEGGELFF
>TRBV24-1|TRBJ2-1|-|-
TGTGCCACCAGTGATCCGAATGAGCAGTTCTTC
CATSDPNEQFF
>TRBV20-1|TRBJ2-1|-|-
TGCAGTGCTAGTGGGGGACTGCACAATGAGCAGTTCTTC
CSASGGLHNEQFF
>TRBV7-2|TRBJ2-6|-|TRBD1
TGTGCCAGCAGCTCGACGGGACAGCGTTACTCTGGGGCCAACGTCCTGACTTTC
CASSSTGQRYSGANVLTF
>TRBV19|TRBJ2-7|-|-
TGTGCCAGTAGTTCGCAGGGGGGCAACGAGCAGTACTTC
CASSSQGGNEQYF
>TRBV4-2|TRBJ2-3|few|-
TGTGCCAGCAGCCAAGACCCGGGACCCCTGGATACGCAGTATTTT
CASSQDPGPLDTQYF
>TRBV10-3|TRBJ2-7|-|-
TGTGCCATCATGCAGGAGACAGTCCCCTACGAGCAGTACTTC
CAIMQETVPYEQYF
>TRBV5-1|TRBJ1-1|few|TRBD1
TGCGCCAGCAGGGCAGGGGGCTTTGGCACTGAAGCTTTCTTT
CASRAGGFGTEAFF
>TRBV29-1|TRBJ2-5|-|-
TGCAGCCTTAGGACACCCCAAGAGACCCAGTACTTC
CSLRTPQETQYF
>TRBV29-1|TRBJ2-3|-|TRBD1
TGCAGCGTCCCCGGACAGGGGAAGACAGATACGCAGTATTTT
CSVPGQGKTDTQYF
>TRBV5-1|TRBJ1-2|-|-
TGCGCCAGCAGCTGGGCCCCCCGAGAGGGCTACACCTTC
CASSWAPREGYTF
>TRBV6-4|TRBJ1-5|-|-
TGTGCCAGCAGTCAAGGGGACGGAAGTAGCAATCAGCCCCAGCATTTT
CASSQGDGSSNQPQHF
>TRBV6-1|TRBJ2-1|-|TRBD2
TGTGCCAGCAGTGAAGCGAGGAGCGGGAGGGCCCCCTACAATGAGCAGTTCTTC
CASSEARSGRAPYNEQFF
>TRBV4-2|TRBJ2-1|-|TRBD2
TGTGCCAGCAGCCGAGGGCCCCTAGCGGGAGGGGTTAATGAGCAGTTCTTC
CASSRGPLAGGVNEQFF
>TRBV28|TRBJ2-7|-|TRBD1
TGTGCCAGCGGCCGGACAGGGGGCTTCGAGCAGTACTTC
CASGRTGGFEQYF
>TRBV12-3/TRBV12-4|TRBJ2-7|-|TRBD2
TGTGCCAGCAGCCCACTAGCGGGGGGGGAGCAGTACTTC
CASSPLAGGEQYF
>TRBV18|TRBJ2-1|-|TRBD1
TGTGCCAGCTCACTCAGGACAGGGGGGAGTTGGGGTGAGCAGTTCTTC
CASSLRTGGSWGEQFF
>TRBV30|TRBJ1-4|-|-
TGTGCCTGGAGCCCTCAGGAAAAACTGTTTTTT
CAWSPQEKLFF
>TRBV25-1|TRBJ2-7|-|-
TGTGCCAGCAGTGAATATAAGTCGGGGCAGTACTTC
CASSEYKSGQYF
>TRBV19|TRBJ2-1|-|TRBD2
TGTGCCAGTAGTGCCGGACTAGCGGGAGGACGTGGTGAGCAGTTCTTC
CASSAGLAGGRGEQFF
>TRBV4-3|TRBJ1-4|-|-
TGCGCCAGCAGCCAAGATTGGGGTAAAGGGGAAAAACTGTTTTTT
CASSQDWGKGEKLFF
>TRBV18|TRBJ2-3|-|-
TGTGCCAGCTCACCAACCAGGTTCACAGATACGCAGTATTTT
CASSPTRFTDTQYF
>TRBV19|TRBJ2-2|-|TRBD1
TGTGCCAGTAGTCCCCTCCGGGACAGGGTCACCGGGGAGCTGTTTTTT
CASSPLRDRVTGELFF
>TRBV6-5|TRBJ1-2|-|-
TGTGCCAGCAAGGAGGAATACTACACCTTC
CASKEEYYTF
>TRBV6-6|TRBJ1-1|-|-
TGTGCCAGCACGACCCCAGTGAACACTGAAGCTTTCTTT
CASTTPVNTEAFF
>TRBV4-3|TRBJ2-3|-|-
TGCGCCAGCAGCCAAGAAATCCTCACAGATACGCAGTATTTT
CASSQEILTDTQYF
>TRBV6-5|TRBJ2-3|once|-
TGTGCCAGCAGGCCCAGGGTAGCAGCAGATACGCAGTATTTT
CASRPRVAADTQYF
>TRBV24-1|TRBJ2-3|-|-
TGTGCCACCAGTGATAACGACTCCCGGAGGGATACGCAGTATTTT
CATSDNDSRRDTQYF
>TRBV5-5|TRBJ1-2|-|-
TGTGCCAGCAGCTTGGGGCCCCGTAGAGCTAACTATGGCTACACCTTC
CASSLGPRRANYGYTF
>TRBV11-3|TRBJ2-1|-|-
TGTGCCAGCAGCCTCGACAGATTTTCCTACAATGAGCAGTTCTTC
CASSLDRFSYNEQFF
>TRBV7-9|TRBJ1-3|-|TRBD1
TGTGCCAGCAGCCAAACAGGGGGCTCTGGAAACACCATATATTTT
CASSQTGGSGNTIYF
>TRBV9|TRBJ1-5|-|-
TGTGCCAGCAGCGTAGATGGCAGCAATCAGCCCCAGCATTTT
CASSVDGSNQPQHF
>TRBV7-2|TRBJ2-3|-|-
TGTGCCAGCAGCTTAAGGGGTGGGACTGGGAGATTGGAAGATACGCAGTATTTT
CASSLRGGTGRLEDTQYF
>TRBV7-2|TRBJ1-6|-|-
TGTGCCAGCGCGGGGCAGCCCAATTCACCCCTCCACTTT
CASAGQPNSPLHF
>TRBV6-5|TRBJ1-4|-|-
TGTGCCAGCAGACCCACACGGAGGAGTGAAAAACTGTTTTTT
CASRPTRRSEKLFF
>TRBV5-1|TRBJ2-3|-|-
TGCGCCAGCAGCTTGGGAGGACTTACTAGCACAGATACGCAGTATTTT
CASSLGGLTSTDTQYF